The 6 T cell receptor beta chains in this list originate from one sample, sequenced in a study of neurological immune-mediated disorders. TCRdb independently ran MiXCR on the 5' RACE reads; one entry per CDR3 protein. The sample gives 67,000 or so distinct CDR3 sequences, about 13% of which show up once; approximately 4.2% is in the top ten. Described time point: longitudinal time-point 1 (baseline). The material sequenced was PBMCs. The receptor set was obtained from a female donor with HTLV-1-associated myelopathy (HAM/TSP).

This clonotype was seen ten or more times. The V call is TRBV20-1, the J call TRBJ2-3; D is possibly TRBD1 (5 bases). CDR1 is DFQATT and CDR2 is SNEGSKA in the germline V gene (reference sequence). The CDR3 runs to 12 residues. Trimming took 2 bases from V and 4 from J, leaving 7 bases between them. CDR3 sequence (DNA): TGCAGTGCTAGAAGGACATCAGATACGCAGTATTTT. It codes for CSARRTSDTQYF.

This clonotype was found many times. This chain connects TRBV5-1 to TRBJ2-3; TRBD1 agrees at 7 bases. CDR3 length: 16 residues. Germline lookup yields CDR1 SGHRS and CDR2 YFSETQ. V shed 4 bases, J shed 1 base, and the junction held 9 bases outside the gene matches. The CDR3 protein is CASSLGTVIGTDTQYF. CDR3 nucleotide sequence: TGCGCCAGCAGCCTGGGGACAGTGATCGGCACAGATACGCAGTATTTT.

This clonotype was counted ten times or more. One end of the junction does not line up with germline, which may come from a read error. This chain uses TRBV5-1 with TRBJ2-5; D ambiguous. This CDR3 comprises 13 residues. Germline-derived CDR1 and CDR2 are SGHRS and YFSETQ. CDR3 region: CASSLGFQATQYF. The CDR3, as DNA: TGCGCCAGCAGCTTAGGGTTCCAAGCGACCCAGTACTTC.

In its sample, this clonotype was seen many times. The rearrangement links TRBV5-6 to TRBJ2-7; a possible D gene is TRBD2 (6 bases). Trimming left V 2 bases short and J 3 bases short, with 12 bases between. The germline V gene encodes CDR1 SGHDT and CDR2 YYEEEE. The CDR3 totals 14 residues. The CDR3 coding sequence is TGTGCCAGCAGCTTCTCGGGGGAAGGCTACGAGCAGTACTTC. Encoded protein: CASSFSGEGYEQYF.

At least ten counts were recorded for this clonotype. The chain combines TRBV12-3 or TRBV12-4 with TRBJ2-7, with TRBD1 matching 7 bases. Germline trimming cut 3 bases from V and 4 bases from J; bases unmatched to any gene: 3. The CDR3 has 13 residues. The CDR3 coding sequence is TGTGCCAGCAGTTTCCCGACAGGGTACGAGCAGTACTTC. This translates into CASSFPTGYEQYF.

This clonotype has a count of ten or more. The gene calls are TRBV6-4 and TRBJ1-6; D not resolved. Trimming pared 5 bases from V and 7 bases from J, leaving 30 bases between. From germline, CDR1 is MRHNA and CDR2 SNTAGT. The CDR3 has 20 residues. The DNA of the CDR3 is TGTGCCAGCAGTCTCCCCTGTGGAGGGCAAAGCTTGGGAAAAAATTCACCCCTCCACTTT. It codes for CASSLPCGGQSLGKNSPLHF.